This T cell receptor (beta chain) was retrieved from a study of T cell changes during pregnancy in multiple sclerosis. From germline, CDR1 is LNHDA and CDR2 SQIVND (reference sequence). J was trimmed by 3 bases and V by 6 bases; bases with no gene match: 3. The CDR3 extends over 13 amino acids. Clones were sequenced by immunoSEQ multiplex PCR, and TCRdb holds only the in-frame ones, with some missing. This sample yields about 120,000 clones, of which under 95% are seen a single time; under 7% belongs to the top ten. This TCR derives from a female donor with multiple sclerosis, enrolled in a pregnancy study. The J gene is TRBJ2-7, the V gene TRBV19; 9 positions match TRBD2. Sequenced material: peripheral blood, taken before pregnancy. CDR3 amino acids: CASSLSGSYEQYF. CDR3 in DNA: TGTGCCAGTAGCCTTAGCGGGAGCTACGAGCAGTACTTC. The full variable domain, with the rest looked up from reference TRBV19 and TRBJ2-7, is DGGITQSPKYLFRKEGQNVTLSCEQNLNHDAMYWYRQDPGQGLRLIYYSQIVNDFQKGDIAEGYSVSREKKESFPLTVTSAQKNPTAFYLCASSLSGSYEQYFGPGTRLTVT.